This T cell receptor (beta chain) came from a study of T cell repertoires in cytomegalovirus infection. Study summary: Alongside well-studied HLA-B-restricted CMV epitopes, recently identified HLA-C-restricted CMV epitopes were also used. Study results and caveats: Identification of carriers of CMV plus the relevant HLA was achieved through cumulative public TCR beta family frequency.

Trimming removed 4 bases from V and 5 bases from J; junction bases left unmatched: 8. The germline V gene encodes CDR1 MDHEN and CDR2 SYDVKM. This CDR3 spans 15 amino acids. Regarding this clonotype: Its matching antigen is unknown.

Each CDR3 protein is one row after TCRdb ran MiXCR on the reads. The table lists roughly 920,000 distinct CDR3 sequences, around 30% of them singletons. The chain has TRBV28 and TRBJ2-3; 8 bases align to TRBD2. Sample: cultured CD8+ T cells from PBMCs, taken from culture after CMV antigen stimulation. The receptor comes from a human donor in good health (CMV status not recorded). Some clones in this sample may be carry-over from other donors' samples. CDR3 sequence (DNA): TGTGCCAGCAGTTCTCTGCGGGGGGAGGAAGATACGCAGTATTTT. Protein sequence: CASSSLRGEEDTQYF.